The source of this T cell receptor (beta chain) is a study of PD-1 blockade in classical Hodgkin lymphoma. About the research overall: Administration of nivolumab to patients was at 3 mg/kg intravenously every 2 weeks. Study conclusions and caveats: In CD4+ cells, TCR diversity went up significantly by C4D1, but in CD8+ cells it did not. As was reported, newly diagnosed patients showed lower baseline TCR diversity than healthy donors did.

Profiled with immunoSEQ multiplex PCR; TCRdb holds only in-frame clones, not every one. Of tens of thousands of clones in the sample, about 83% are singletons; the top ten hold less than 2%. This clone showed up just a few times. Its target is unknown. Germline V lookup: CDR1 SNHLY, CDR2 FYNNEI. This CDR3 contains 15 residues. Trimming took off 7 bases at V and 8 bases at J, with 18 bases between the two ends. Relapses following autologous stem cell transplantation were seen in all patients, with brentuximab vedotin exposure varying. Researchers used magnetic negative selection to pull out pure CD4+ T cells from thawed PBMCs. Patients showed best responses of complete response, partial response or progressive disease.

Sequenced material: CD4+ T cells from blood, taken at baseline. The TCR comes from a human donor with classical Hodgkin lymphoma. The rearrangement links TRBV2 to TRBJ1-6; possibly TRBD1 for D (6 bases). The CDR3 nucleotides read TGTGCCAGCAAAGGATTTACAGGGCTTGATTCACCCCTCCACTTT. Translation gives CASKGFTGLDSPLHF.